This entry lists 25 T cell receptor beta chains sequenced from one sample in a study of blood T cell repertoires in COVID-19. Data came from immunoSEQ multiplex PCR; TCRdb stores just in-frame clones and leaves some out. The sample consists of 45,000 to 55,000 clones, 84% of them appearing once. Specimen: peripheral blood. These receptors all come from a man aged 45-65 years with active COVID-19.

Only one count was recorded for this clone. CDR3 amino acids: CASSGLAGSSYNEQFF. The DNA of the CDR3 is TGTGCCAGCTCAGGACTAGCGGGGAGCTCCTACAATGAGCAGTTCTTC. The chain combines TRBV18 with TRBJ2-1; 12 positions agree with TRBD2. The CDR3 sequence is 16 residues long. The germline V gene has CDR1 KGHSH and CDR2 LQKENI. V lost 5 bases and J lost 0; bases outside the gene matches: 2.

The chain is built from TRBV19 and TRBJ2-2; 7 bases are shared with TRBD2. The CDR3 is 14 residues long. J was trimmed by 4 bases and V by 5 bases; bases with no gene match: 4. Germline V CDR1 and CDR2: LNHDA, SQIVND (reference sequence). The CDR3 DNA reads TGTGCCAGTAGTCCGGGACTACGCACCGGGGAGCTGTTTTTT. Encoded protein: CASSPGLRTGELFF.

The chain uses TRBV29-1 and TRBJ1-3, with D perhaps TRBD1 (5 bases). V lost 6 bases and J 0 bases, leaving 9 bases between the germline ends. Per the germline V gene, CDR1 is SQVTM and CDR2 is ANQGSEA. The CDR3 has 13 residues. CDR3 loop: CSVQVDSGNTIYF. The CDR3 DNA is TGCAGCGTACAGGTAGACTCTGGAAACACCATATATTTT.

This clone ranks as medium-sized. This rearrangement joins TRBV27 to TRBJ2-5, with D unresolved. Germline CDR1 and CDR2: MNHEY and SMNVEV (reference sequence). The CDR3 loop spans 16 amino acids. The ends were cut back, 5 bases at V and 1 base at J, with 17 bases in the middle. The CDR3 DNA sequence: TGTGCCAGCAGTCCCCGAGAGGTAACCCTCCAAGAGACCCAGTACTTC. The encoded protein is CASSPREVTLQETQYF.

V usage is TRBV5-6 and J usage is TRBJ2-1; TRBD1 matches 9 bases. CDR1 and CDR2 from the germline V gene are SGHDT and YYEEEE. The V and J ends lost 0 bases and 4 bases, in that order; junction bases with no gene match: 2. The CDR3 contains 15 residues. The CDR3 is CASSLAGTGYNEQFF. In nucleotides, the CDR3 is TGTGCCAGCAGCTTGGCCGGGACAGGGTACAATGAGCAGTTCTTC.

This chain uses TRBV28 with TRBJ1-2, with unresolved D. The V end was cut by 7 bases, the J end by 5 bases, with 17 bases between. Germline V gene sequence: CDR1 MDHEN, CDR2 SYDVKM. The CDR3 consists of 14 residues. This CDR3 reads CASTPHRLGYGYTF. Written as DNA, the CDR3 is TGTGCCAGCACCCCTCACCGACTAGGATATGGCTACACCTTC.

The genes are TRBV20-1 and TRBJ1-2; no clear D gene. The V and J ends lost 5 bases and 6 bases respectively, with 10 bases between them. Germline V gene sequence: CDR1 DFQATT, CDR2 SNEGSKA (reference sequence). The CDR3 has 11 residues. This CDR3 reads CSAPGINGYTF. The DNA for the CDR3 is TGCAGTGCTCCCGGGATTAATGGCTACACCTTC.

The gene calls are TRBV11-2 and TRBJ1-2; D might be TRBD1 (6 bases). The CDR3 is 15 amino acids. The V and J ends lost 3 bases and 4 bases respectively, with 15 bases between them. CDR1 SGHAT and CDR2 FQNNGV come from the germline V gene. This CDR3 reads CASSFTEVDSYGYTF. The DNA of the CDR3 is TGTGCCAGCAGCTTTACCGAGGTGGACAGCTATGGCTACACCTTC.

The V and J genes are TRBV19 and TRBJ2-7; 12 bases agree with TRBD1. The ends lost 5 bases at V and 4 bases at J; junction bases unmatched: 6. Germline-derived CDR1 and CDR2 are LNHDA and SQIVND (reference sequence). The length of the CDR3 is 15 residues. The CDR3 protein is CASSSAGQGAYEQYF. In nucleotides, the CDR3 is TGTGCCAGTAGTTCCGCGGGACAGGGGGCTTACGAGCAGTACTTC.

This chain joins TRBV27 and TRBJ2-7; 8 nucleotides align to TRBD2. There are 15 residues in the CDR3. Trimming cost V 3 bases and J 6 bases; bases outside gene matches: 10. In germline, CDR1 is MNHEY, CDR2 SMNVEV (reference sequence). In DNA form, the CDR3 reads TGTGCCAGCAGTTTGTTGTCACCGGGGGGGCGCGAGCAGTACTTC. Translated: CASSLLSPGGREQYF.

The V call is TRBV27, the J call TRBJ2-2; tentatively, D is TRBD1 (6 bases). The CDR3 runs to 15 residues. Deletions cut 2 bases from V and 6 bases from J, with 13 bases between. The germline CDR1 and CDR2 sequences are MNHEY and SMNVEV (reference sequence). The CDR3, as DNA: TGTGCCAGCAGTTTAAAGGGACACCCCCCCGGGGAGCTGTTTTTT. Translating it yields CASSLKGHPPGELFF.

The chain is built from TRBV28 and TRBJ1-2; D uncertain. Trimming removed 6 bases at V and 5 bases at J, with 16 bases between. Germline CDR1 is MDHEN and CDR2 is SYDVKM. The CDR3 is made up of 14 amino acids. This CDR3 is CASSLGGRGYGYTF. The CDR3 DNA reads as TGTGCCAGCAGCCTCGGAGGGCGAGGGTATGGCTACACCTTC.

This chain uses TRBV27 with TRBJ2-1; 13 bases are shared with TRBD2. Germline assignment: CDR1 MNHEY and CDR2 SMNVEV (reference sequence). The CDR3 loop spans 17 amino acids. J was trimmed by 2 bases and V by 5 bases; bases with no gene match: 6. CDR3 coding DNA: TGTGCCAGCAGTCCCGGGACTAGCGGGGAGACCTACAATGAGCAGTTCTTC. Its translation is CASSPGTSGETYNEQFF.

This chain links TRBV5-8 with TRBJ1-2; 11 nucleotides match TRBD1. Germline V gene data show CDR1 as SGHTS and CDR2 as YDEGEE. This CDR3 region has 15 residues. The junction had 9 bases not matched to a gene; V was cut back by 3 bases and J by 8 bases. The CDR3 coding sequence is TGTGCCAGCAGCTCCACCGGGACAGGGGGTCGGGGCTACACCTTC. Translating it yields CASSSTGTGGRGYTF. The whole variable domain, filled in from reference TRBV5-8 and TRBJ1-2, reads EAGVTQSPTHLIKTRGQQATLRCSPISGHTSVYWYQQALGLGLQFLLWYDEGEERNRGNFPPRFSGRQFPNYSSELNVNALELEDSALYLCASSSTGTGGRGYTFGSGTRLTVV.

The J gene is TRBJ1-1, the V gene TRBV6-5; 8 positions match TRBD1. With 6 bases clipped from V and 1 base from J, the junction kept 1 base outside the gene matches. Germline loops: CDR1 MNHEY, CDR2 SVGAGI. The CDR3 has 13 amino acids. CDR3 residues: CASRTGANTEAFF. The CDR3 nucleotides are TGTGCCAGCAGGACAGGGGCGAACACTGAAGCTTTCTTT.

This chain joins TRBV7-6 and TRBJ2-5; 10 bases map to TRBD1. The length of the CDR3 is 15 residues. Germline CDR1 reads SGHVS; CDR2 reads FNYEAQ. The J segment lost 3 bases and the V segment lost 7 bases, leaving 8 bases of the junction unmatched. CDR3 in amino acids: CASTMTGGLEETQYF. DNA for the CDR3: TGTGCCAGCACTATGACAGGGGGCCTAGAAGAGACCCAGTACTTC.

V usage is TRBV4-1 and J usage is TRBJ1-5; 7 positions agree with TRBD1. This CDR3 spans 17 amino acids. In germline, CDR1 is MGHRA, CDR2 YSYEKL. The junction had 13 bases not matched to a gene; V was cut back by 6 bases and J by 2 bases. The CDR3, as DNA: TGCGCCAGCAGTCAGAGCACAGGGGTCGAAGGCAATCAGCCCCAGCATTTT. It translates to CASSQSTGVEGNQPQHF.

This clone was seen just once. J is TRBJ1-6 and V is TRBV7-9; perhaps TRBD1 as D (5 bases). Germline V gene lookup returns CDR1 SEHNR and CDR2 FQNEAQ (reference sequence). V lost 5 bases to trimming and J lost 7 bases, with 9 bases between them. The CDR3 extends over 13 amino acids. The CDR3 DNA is TGTGCCAGCAGCGTTGACAGAAATTCACCCCTCCACTTT. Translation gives CASSVDRNSPLHF. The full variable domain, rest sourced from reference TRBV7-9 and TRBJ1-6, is DTGVSQNPRHKITKRGQNVTFRCDPISEHNRLYWYRQTLGQGPEFLTYFQNEAQLEKSRLLSDRFSAERPKGSFSTLEIQRTEQGDSAMYLCASSVDRNSPLHFGNGTRLTVT.

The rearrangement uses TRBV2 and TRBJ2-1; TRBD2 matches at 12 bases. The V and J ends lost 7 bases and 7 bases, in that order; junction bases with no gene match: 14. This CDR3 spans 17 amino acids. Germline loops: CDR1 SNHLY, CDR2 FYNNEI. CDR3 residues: CASIGLAGGHVRNEQFF. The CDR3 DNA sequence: TGTGCCAGCATCGGGCTAGCGGGGGGGCATGTGAGGAATGAGCAGTTCTTC.

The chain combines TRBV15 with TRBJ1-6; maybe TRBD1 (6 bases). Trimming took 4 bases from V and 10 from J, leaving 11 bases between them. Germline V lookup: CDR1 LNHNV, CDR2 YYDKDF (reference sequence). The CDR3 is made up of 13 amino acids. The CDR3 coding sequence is TGTGCCACCAGCATGGGACAAGGGTCACCCCTCCACTTT. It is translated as CATSMGQGSPLHF.

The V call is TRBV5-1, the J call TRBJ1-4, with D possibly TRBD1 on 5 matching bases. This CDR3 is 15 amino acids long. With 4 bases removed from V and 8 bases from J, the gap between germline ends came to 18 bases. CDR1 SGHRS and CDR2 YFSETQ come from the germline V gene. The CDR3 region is CASSSSGSRDEKLFF. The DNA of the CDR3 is TGCGCCAGCAGCAGCTCCGGGAGCCGGGACGAAAAACTGTTTTTT.

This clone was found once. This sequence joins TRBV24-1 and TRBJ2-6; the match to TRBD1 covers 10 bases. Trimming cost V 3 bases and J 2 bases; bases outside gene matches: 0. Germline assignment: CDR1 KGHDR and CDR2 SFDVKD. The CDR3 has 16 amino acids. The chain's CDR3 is CATSDGQGAGANVLTF. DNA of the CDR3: TGTGCCACCAGTGATGGACAGGGGGCTGGGGCCAACGTCCTGACTTTC.

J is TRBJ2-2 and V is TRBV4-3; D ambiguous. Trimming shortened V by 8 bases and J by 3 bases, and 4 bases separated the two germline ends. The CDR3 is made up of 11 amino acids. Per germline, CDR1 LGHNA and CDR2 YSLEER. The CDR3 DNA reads TGCGCCAGCTCAGACACCGGGGAGCTGTTTTTT. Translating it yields CASSDTGELFF.

This chain's CDR3 is CASSPEATGPPGNEQFF. CDR3 coding DNA: TGTGCCAGCTCACCCGAGGCGACAGGTCCCCCGGGCAATGAGCAGTTCTTC. The rearrangement links TRBV18 to TRBJ2-1, with TRBD1 as a possible D gene (6 bases). CDR1 and CDR2 (germline): KGHSH, LQKENI. V was cut by 3 bases and J by 6 bases, with 21 bases left in between. CDR3 size: 17 residues.

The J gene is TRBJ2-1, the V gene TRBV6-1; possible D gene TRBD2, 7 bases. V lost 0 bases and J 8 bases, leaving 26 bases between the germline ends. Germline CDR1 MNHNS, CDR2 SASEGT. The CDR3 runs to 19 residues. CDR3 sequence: CASSEAVWGGSGKRDEQFF. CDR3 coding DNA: TGTGCCAGCAGTGAAGCAGTCTGGGGGGGCTCCGGGAAGAGGGATGAGCAGTTCTTC.